The clone carrying this TCR beta chain has ten or more counts. Ophthalmopathy patients all had a Clinical Activity Score of at least 3, a NOSPECS grade of at least 4 and disease under 3 months old. The source of the PBMCs was less than 12 ml of fresh peripheral blood. This specimen comes from a study of T cells in Graves' hyperthyroidism and ophthalmopathy. TCR beta CDR3 regions were amplified from RNA transcripts. A first-round RT-PCR of the TCR CDR3 used the HTBI primer set. TCRdb re-called the multiplex PCR reads through MiXCR, storing one row per CDR3 protein. The data contain roughly 250,000 distinct CDR3 sequences, about a sixth of them singletons. Germline V lookup: CDR1 SGHKS, CDR2 YYEKEE (reference sequence). This CDR3 contains 16 residues. Trimming removed 0 bases at V and 4 bases at J, with 16 bases between.

Sequenced input: blood. This chain uses TRBV5-5 with TRBJ1-1; D is unclear. This TCR was sampled from a young woman with Graves' ophthalmopathy. DNA of the CDR3: TGTGCCAGCAGCTTGGGCTTGGTGGTGACCGGCACTGAAGCTTTCTTT. This sequence encodes CASSLGLVVTGTEAFF. Filled out from reference TRBV5-5 and TRBJ1-1, the complete variable domain reads DAGVTQSPTHLIKTRGQQVTLRCSPISGHKSVSWYQQVLGQGPQFIFQYYEKEERGRGNFPDRFSARQFPNYSSELNVNALLLGDSALYLCASSLGLVVTGTEAFFGQGTRLTVV.